This T cell receptor beta chain was captured in a study of T cell changes during pregnancy in multiple sclerosis. The method was immunoSEQ multiplex PCR; TCRdb's version includes in-frame clones alone and lacks a portion of them. Found here are just under 65,000 clones, 91% of them singletons; the top ten hold about 2.2%. Sequenced here: peripheral blood, sampled in the third trimester of pregnancy. The clonotype was recovered from a female donor in good health, enrolled as a control in a pregnancy study.

The CDR3 loop is CASSLEGISGNTIYF. DNA for the CDR3: TGTGCCAGCAGCTTAGAGGGTATCTCTGGAAACACCATATATTTT. The chain combines TRBV5-6 with TRBJ1-3; D gene ambiguous. V was trimmed by 2 bases and J by 0 bases, leaving 9 bases between them. CDR1 is SGHDT, CDR2 YYEEEE, per germline. The CDR3 loop spans 15 amino acids.